These T cell receptor beta chains were read from a single sample in a study of shared clonotypes between healthy human individuals. Produced via immunoSEQ multiplex PCR; TCRdb's table is partial and in-frame only. The data show roughly 2 million clones, approximately 94% seen once. The sample taken for sequencing was naive CD8+ T cells sorted from blood. The receptors stem from a man younger than 30 in good health. Each CDR3 is given with its conserved first and last residue. D genes are given only for firm matches. Not all rows give a size; the values are once, few, many and, for expanded clones, a class.

V gene	clone size	D gene	J gene	CDR3 DNA	CDR3 protein
TRBV28	NA	NA	TRBJ2-1	TGTGCCAGCAGTTTATTGGTGAGCTCCTACAATGAGCAGTTCTTC	CASSLLVSSYNEQFF
TRBV5-1	NA	TRBD1	TRBJ2-7	TGCGCCAGCAGCTTCCTCCCGGACAGGGGGACCTACGAGCAGTACTTC	CASSFLPDRGTYEQYF
TRBV27	NA	NA	TRBJ2-1	TGTGCCAGCAGTAGTGGAAGGAGCTCCTACAATGAGCAGTTCTTC	CASSSGRSSYNEQFF
TRBV7-2	once	NA	TRBJ2-1	TGTGCCAGCAGCCCCCTTTCCGGGAGAGTAGATGAGCAGTTCTTC	CASSPLSGRVDEQFF
TRBV6-5	NA	TRBD1	TRBJ2-2	TGTGCCAGCAGTTATGGGACAGGGCACGGGGAGCTGTTTTTT	CASSYGTGHGELFF
TRBV7-8	NA	TRBD2	TRBJ2-2	TGTGCCAGCGCCGGGACTAGCGGGGGCACCGGGGAGCTGTTTTTT	CASAGTSGGTGELFF
TRBV6-5	NA	NA	TRBJ1-5	TGTGCCAGCAGTTACTCGAGGTCCCATCAGCCCCAGCATTTT	CASSYSRSHQPQHF
TRBV9	NA	NA	TRBJ1-2	TGTGCCAGCAGCGTAGGAGGGGGATCGGATGGCTACACCTTC	CASSVGGGSDGYTF
TRBV5-1	NA	NA	TRBJ2-5	TGCGCCAGCAGCTTGGCTACAGCCAAAGAGACCCAGTACTTC	CASSLATAKETQYF
TRBV29-1	NA	NA	TRBJ2-3	TGCAGCGTTGCCCTGGCGGATGAACGCAGAAATGCGGATACGCAGTATTTT	CSVALADERRNADTQYF
TRBV4-1	NA	NA	TRBJ1-6	TGCGCCAGCAGCCAAGGACCTGAGGGGCCCCTCCACTTT	CASSQGPEGPLHF
TRBV29-1	many	TRBD1	TRBJ2-7	TGCAGCGTCGTCCGGGACAGCACCTACGAGCAGTACTTC	CSVVRDSTYEQYF
TRBV4-3	NA	TRBD1	TRBJ1-3	TGCGCCAGCAGCCAAGATGTGGGACAGGAAGAAAACACCATATATTTT	CASSQDVGQEENTIYF
TRBV7-6	NA	TRBD2	TRBJ2-7	TGTGCCAGCAGCCCGAGAACCGGGACTAGCGACTACGAGCAGTACTTC	CASSPRTGTSDYEQYF
TRBV7-9	NA	NA	TRBJ2-6	TGTGCCAGCAGCGGACCTGGGGCCAACGTCCTGACTTTC	CASSGPGANVLTF
TRBV2	NA	NA	TRBJ2-7	TGTGCCAGCAGTGAAGCGCGCGGCTACGAGCAGTACTTC	CASSEARGYEQYF
TRBV7-9	NA	NA	TRBJ1-5	TGTGCCAGCACCAAAGATGGGGGCAATCAGCCCCAGCATTTT	CASTKDGGNQPQHF
TRBV6-6	NA	NA	TRBJ2-5	TGTGCCAGCAGTTACCTTGGACCGGGGGAGACCCAGTACTTC	CASSYLGPGETQYF
TRBV2	NA	NA	TRBJ2-1	TGTGCCAGCGAGGTGGAAGGGAACTACAATGAGCAGTTCTTC	CASEVEGNYNEQFF
TRBV6-5	NA	NA	TRBJ1-1	TGTGCCAGCAGTCCCGGGTCGAACACTGAAGCTTTCTTT	CASSPGSNTEAFF
TRBV6-1	once	TRBD1	TRBJ2-7	TGTGCCAGCAGTCCAGACAGGGTCGGCGCCTACGAGCAGTACTTC	CASSPDRVGAYEQYF
TRBV27	NA	NA	TRBJ2-2	TGTGCCAGCAGTCCCATCGGGACAACGGCGGGGGAGCTGTTTTTT	CASSPIGTTAGELFF
TRBV10-2	NA	NA	TRBJ2-1	TGCGCCAGCTACTTTCGGGATGGGGTCAATGAGCAGTTCTTC	CASYFRDGVNEQFF
TRBV4-1	NA	TRBD2	TRBJ2-2	TGCGCCAGCAGCCAAGATGGGAGGGCCGGGGAGCTGTTTTTT	CASSQDGRAGELFF
TRBV9	once	NA	TRBJ2-7	TGTGCCAGCAGCCTTCAGGGTTTCGACGAGCAGTACTTC	CASSLQGFDEQYF
TRBV12-5	few	NA	TRBJ2-4	TGTGCTAGTGGTTTGGGCGGGTTTGAAAACATTCAGTACTTC	CASGLGGFENIQYF
TRBV5-4	NA	TRBD1	TRBJ2-5	TGTGCCAGCAGCCTATGGACAGGGCAAGAGACCCAGTACTTC	CASSLWTGQETQYF
TRBV7-2	NA	NA	TRBJ2-5	TGTGCCAGCAGTCCATACCGATCGGGTCTCCCCCCGCAGACCCAGTACTTC	CASSPYRSGLPPQTQYF
TRBV5-6	NA	NA	TRBJ1-2	TGTGCCAGCACATTGAAAGGTACAGCTGGCTACACCTTC	CASTLKGTAGYTF
TRBV21-1	NA	NA	TRBJ1-1	TGTGCCAGCAGCAAGGTGGCCGAGATGGGAGCTTTCTTT	CASSKVAEMGAFF
TRBV27	NA	TRBD1	TRBJ1-5	TGCGCCAGCAGTTCCGCACAACAGGGGCGCCAGCCCCAGCATTTT	CASSSAQQGRQPQHF
TRBV5-1	NA	NA	TRBJ2-3	TGCGCCAGCAGCTTGGAAAGCGGACCAGATACGCAGTATTTT	CASSLESGPDTQYF
TRBV13	NA	NA	TRBJ1-1	TGTGCCAGCAGCTTAGCGGCAGGTACTAACACTGAAGCTTTCTTT	CASSLAAGTNTEAFF
TRBV4-1	NA	NA	TRBJ2-1	TGCGCCAGCAGCCAAGAACGGAGAGCAGGGCCCTACAATGAGCAGTTCTTC	CASSQERRAGPYNEQFF
TRBV9	NA	NA	TRBJ2-3	TGTGCCAGCAGCGTTGGAGGTTCAAGAGATACGCAGTATTTT	CASSVGGSRDTQYF
TRBV25-1	NA	TRBD1	TRBJ2-7	TGTGCCAGCAGTGACCTCAGACAGGGTGTCTACGAGCAGTACTTC	CASSDLRQGVYEQYF
TRBV5-1	NA	TRBD1	TRBJ1-5	TGCGCCAGCAGCTTGCGACAGGGGGCGGATCAGCCCCAGCATTTT	CASSLRQGADQPQHF
TRBV19	NA	NA	TRBJ2-3	TGTGCCAGTAGTATCGGGCGGGGTAGCACAGATACGCAGTATTTT	CASSIGRGSTDTQYF
TRBV30	NA	NA	TRBJ2-3	TGTGCCTGGATCGGGGTTTCGACAGATACGCAGTATTTT	CAWIGVSTDTQYF
TRBV27	NA	TRBD1	TRBJ1-6	TGTGCCAGCAGTTTAAGGGGGACAGGGTCCTATAATTCACCCCTCCACTTT	CASSLRGTGSYNSPLHF
TRBV2	once	NA	TRBJ1-5	TGTGCCAGCAGTGATTTAGGGGGGTTGGTGACCCAGCATTTT	CASSDLGGLVTQHF
TRBV2	NA	NA	TRBJ2-3	TGTGCCAGCAGTGAGCCGAATACGCAGTATTTT	CASSEPNTQYF
TRBV7-2	NA	TRBD2	TRBJ2-7	TGTGCCAGCAGCTTGGCCGGACTAGCGGGCTACGAGCAGTACTTC	CASSLAGLAGYEQYF
TRBV27	NA	NA	TRBJ2-3	TGTGCCAGCAGTTTACTAGACTTCACAGATACGCAGTATTTT	CASSLLDFTDTQYF
TRBV27	NA	NA	TRBJ2-3	TGTGCCAGCAGAGTGGGCGGTCCTAGCACAGATACGCAGTATTTT	CASRVGGPSTDTQYF
TRBV10-1	NA	TRBD2	TRBJ2-1	TGCGCCAGCAGTGAGTCGGGCCTAGCGGGCCCCAATGAGCAGTTCTTC	CASSESGLAGPNEQFF
TRBV27	NA	TRBD2	TRBJ2-7	TGTGCCAGCAGTTTAGCGGGAGGGCCTACTTCGGGCTACGAGCAGTACTTC	CASSLAGGPTSGYEQYF
TRBV9	NA	TRBD2	TRBJ2-2	TGTGCCAGCAGCGGGACTAGCGGGGGAGCCGGTCGGTACACCGGGGAGCTGTTTTTT	CASSGTSGGAGRYTGELFF
TRBV13	NA	TRBD2	TRBJ2-1	TGTGCCAGCAGCCCAGCGGGAGAGCGCAATGAGCAGTTCTTC	CASSPAGERNEQFF
TRBV27	once	NA	TRBJ2-7	TGTGCCAGCAGTTTAAAATCCCCCTACGAGCAGTACTTC	CASSLKSPYEQYF
TRBV4-3	NA	NA	TRBJ2-5	TGCGCCAGCAGCCGTATCTGGGCTAGGCAAGAGACCCAGTACTTC	CASSRIWARQETQYF
TRBV12-5	NA	TRBD1	TRBJ1-1	TGTGCTAGTCGAGATGGAGGGGGCATCACTGAAGCTTTCTTT	CASRDGGGITEAFF
TRBV14	NA	TRBD2	TRBJ2-7	TGTGCCAGCAGCCTGTACGGGGGAGGGTTCGAGCAGTACTTC	CASSLYGGGFEQYF
TRBV7-9	NA	NA	TRBJ2-3	TGTGCCAGCAGCTCCTTAACAGGGAACGCAGATACGCAGTATTTT	CASSSLTGNADTQYF
TRBV4-2	NA	NA	TRBJ2-2	TGTGCCAGCAGCCAAGGGGATGGCGGGGAGCTGTTTTTT	CASSQGDGGELFF